This T cell receptor beta chain was identified during a study of T-cell memory formation after mild COVID-19. Using its own MiXCR run on the 5' RACE reads, TCRdb lists one record per CDR3 protein. The sample has about 620,000 distinct CDR3 sequences; roughly 17% are singletons. V trimming: 4 bases; J trimming: 11 bases; junction bases outside the gene matches: 5. The CDR3 loop spans 12 amino acids. The receptor's source is an adult woman who had mild COVID-19 (a few samples of this study predate the infection). Cell type and time point are not known. The chain carries TRBV12-3 or TRBV12-4 and TRBJ1-1; TRBD1 aligns across 9 bases. Material: PBMCs or a T cell subset sorted from them (not recorded which). CDR3 in DNA: TGTGCCAGCAGTTCCGGGACAGGGTACGCTTTCTTT. As protein: CASSSGTGYAFF.